A single sample is the source of the 19 T cell receptor beta chains below, sequenced in a study of shared T cell receptors in the human thymus. Libraries were prepared by immunoSEQ multiplex PCR; TCRdb keeps only in-frame clonotypes and omits some of them. This table holds approximately 660,000 clones, 85% to 90% found once. These data also formed part of another study, on human thymus T cells.

The source material was thymocytes. These receptors originate from a boy younger than two with a congenital heart defect.

This chain uses TRBV5-6 with TRBJ2-2; 7 bases line up with TRBD1. From germline, CDR1 is SGHDT and CDR2 YYEEEE. The CDR3 spans 17 residues. V gave up 1 base and J gave up 7 bases; unmatched junction bases: 13. The chain's CDR3 is CASSLNGKQGIDGELFF. In nucleotides, the CDR3 is TGTGCCAGCAGCTTGAACGGAAAACAGGGGATCGACGGGGAGCTGTTTTTT.

The rearrangement uses TRBV5-5 and TRBJ1-4; TRBD1 aligns across 9 bases. The J segment lost 4 bases and the V segment lost 0 bases, leaving 1 base of the junction unmatched. The CDR3 is 15 residues long. The germline V gene has CDR1 SGHKS and CDR2 YYEKEE (reference sequence). This CDR3 is CASSLGTGVNEKLFF. The DNA for the CDR3 is TGTGCCAGCAGCTTGGGGACAGGGGTTAATGAAAAACTGTTTTTT.

V and J are TRBV15 and TRBJ2-1, with a weak D call TRBD1 (6 bases). Germline V gene lookup returns CDR1 LNHNV and CDR2 YYDKDF (reference sequence). V lost 0 bases and J lost 8, with 20 bases in between. This CDR3 is 17 amino acids long. The DNA of the CDR3 is TGTGCCACCAGCAGAGATAAAAGGGCTAGCAGGGGATATGAGCAGTTCTTC. Translating it yields CATSRDKRASRGYEQFF.

The chain combines TRBV2 with TRBJ2-2; 11 bases align to TRBD2. CDR1 is SNHLY, CDR2 FYNNEI, per germline. Trimming at V came to 6 bases and at J to 3 bases, leaving 3 bases not matched to a gene. The CDR3 length is 15 residues. CDR3: CASSGTSGYTGELFF. CDR3 DNA: TGTGCCAGCAGCGGGACTAGCGGATACACCGGGGAGCTGTTTTTT.

The chain is built from TRBV6-1 and TRBJ2-1; 7 nucleotides align to TRBD2. With V trimmed by 1 base and J by 7 bases, 4 bases remained unmatched. The V gene's germline CDR1 is MNHNS and CDR2 SASEGT. The CDR3 totals 14 residues. The CDR3 region has the DNA TGTGCCAGCAGTGAAGGGACTAGTCAGAATGAGCAGTTCTTC. This encodes CASSEGTSQNEQFF.

This clone has only one observation. The chain joins TRBV9 to TRBJ2-7; 10 bases map to TRBD1. V was pared by 4 bases and J by 3 bases, with 7 bases of the junction left unmatched. Germline-derived CDR1 and CDR2 are SGDLS and YYNGEE. The CDR3 has 15 amino acids. CDR3 protein: CASSPWGQGNYEQYF. CDR3 bases: TGTGCCAGCAGCCCATGGGGACAGGGGAACTACGAGCAGTACTTC.

The rearrangement uses TRBV5-1 and TRBJ2-7; TRBD2 agrees at 9 bases. The CDR3 consists of 16 residues. CDR1 is SGHRS and CDR2 is YFSETQ in the germline V gene. With V trimmed by 5 bases and J by 0 bases, 9 bases remained unmatched. The CDR3 loop is CASRLTWTSASYEQYF. CDR3 bases: TGCGCCAGCAGACTGACTTGGACTAGCGCCTCCTACGAGCAGTACTTC.

This chain uses TRBV28 with TRBJ1-5; 10 bases line up with TRBD1. The germline V gene has CDR1 MDHEN and CDR2 SYDVKM. Trimming removed 7 bases from V and 6 bases from J; junction bases left unmatched: 24. This CDR3 is 20 amino acids long. Here the CDR3 DNA reads TGTGCCAGCACCCTATTCCCGACAGGGGGCGCGTGGTTGCGAATTCAGCCCCAGCATTTT. This translates into CASTLFPTGGAWLRIQPQHF.

This clone was recorded once. This chain uses TRBV5-6 with TRBJ2-1; 12 nucleotides align to TRBD2. Trimming cost V 2 bases and J 13 bases; bases outside gene matches: 7. Looked up from germline, CDR1 is SGHDT and CDR2 is YYEEEE. This CDR3 region has 14 residues. The CDR3 DNA sequence: TGTGCCAGCAGCTTAGGACTAGCGGGGAGGGCACAGTTCTTC. This gives the protein CASSLGLAGRAQFF.

Concerning this clone itself: Other DNA sequences in the sample encode the same CDR3. The chain couples TRBV9 to TRBJ2-1; TRBD2 matches at 10 bases. The CDR3 totals 15 residues. Germline-derived CDR1 and CDR2 are SGDLS and YYNGEE. Losses at the gene ends were 3 bases for V and 6 bases for J; bases not matched to a gene: 6. The CDR3 is CASSGTSGKVNEQFF. The CDR3 DNA reads TGTGCCAGCAGCGGGACTAGCGGAAAGGTCAATGAGCAGTTCTTC.

On this clone itself: The junction shows a germline mismatch at one end, possibly a read error. The chain recombines TRBV4-2 with TRBJ2-7, with D tentatively TRBD2 (5 bases). CDR3 length: 9 residues. The V gene's germline CDR1 is LGHNA and CDR2 YNFKEQ. CDR3 nucleotide sequence: TGTGCCAGCAGCCAAGATGGAGGCTTC. Its protein is CASSQDGGF.

This clone was picked up a small number of times. J is TRBJ2-1 and V is TRBV5-4, with 13 positions matching TRBD2. Germline values: CDR1 SGHNT, CDR2 YYREEE (reference sequence). The CDR3 totals 14 residues. Trimming at V came to 5 bases and at J to 7 bases, leaving 3 bases not matched to a gene. In DNA, the CDR3 is TGTGCCAGCAGAGGGGGACTAGCGGGAAATGAGCAGTTCTTC. Protein product: CASRGGLAGNEQFF.

This chain connects TRBV19 to TRBJ1-5; D uncertain. The CDR3 contains 13 residues. The germline gives CDR1 LNHDA, CDR2 SQIVND (reference sequence). The CDR3 DNA follows: TGTGCGAGTGGGCAGGCTAGCAATCAGCCCCAGCATTTT. It yields the protein CASGQASNQPQHF.

The chain couples TRBV5-4 to TRBJ2-2; D remains unclear. The CDR3 extends over 16 amino acids. Trimming cost V 2 bases and J 0 bases, with 11 bases left between them. Germline values: CDR1 SGHNT, CDR2 YYREEE (reference sequence). The CDR3 protein is CASSLQASANTGELFF. The CDR3 DNA sequence: TGTGCCAGCAGCTTACAAGCGTCCGCGAACACCGGGGAGCTGTTTTTT.

V gene TRBV27 combines with J gene TRBJ2-1; D is perhaps TRBD2 (6 bases). V was clipped by 5 bases and J by 7 bases, with 21 bases between them. The CDR3 covers 16 residues. Germline V gives CDR1 MNHEY, CDR2 SMNVEV (reference sequence). The CDR3 protein is CASSPLRGSGFNEQFF. The DNA for the CDR3 is TGTGCCAGCAGTCCCCTCCGGGGGAGCGGTTTTAATGAGCAGTTCTTC.

This sequence joins TRBV4-3 and TRBJ1-4, with D possibly being TRBD1 (6 bases). Germline V gene lookup returns CDR1 LGHNA and CDR2 YSLEER. This CDR3 region has 19 residues. V lost 1 base and J lost 0, with 18 bases in between. The CDR3 reads CASSQVIRQGTTTNEKLFF. For the CDR3, the DNA is TGCGCCAGCAGCCAAGTAATCCGGCAGGGGACGACAACTAATGAAAAACTGTTTTTT.

About this clone: Other DNA sequences in this specimen translate into the identical CDR3. CDR3 coding DNA: TGCGCCAGCAGCTTGGGGACTAGCGGGTCGTACGAGCAGTACTTC. Protein sequence: CASSLGTSGSYEQYF. The chain combines TRBV5-1 with TRBJ2-7; 11 nucleotides align to TRBD2. V lost 0 bases to trimming and J lost 4 bases; unmatched junction nucleotides: 3. Germline CDR1 SGHRS, CDR2 YFSETQ. The CDR3 spans 15 residues.

The rearrangement joins TRBV5-6 to TRBJ2-4, with 10 bases that match TRBD2. Germline V lookup: CDR1 SGHDT, CDR2 YYEEEE. Germline trimming cut 4 bases from V and 1 base from J; bases unmatched to any gene: 11. CDR3 length equals 18 residues. The CDR3 nucleotides read TGTGCCAGCAGCCCACCCTCCCTAGCGGGAGACGCCAAAAACATTCAGTACTTC. Amino acids: CASSPPSLAGDAKNIQYF.

The J gene is TRBJ2-7, the V gene TRBV7-2, with TRBD2 identical over 8 bases. V lost 0 bases and J lost 4; bases outside the gene matches: 8. Germline-derived CDR1 and CDR2 are SGHTA and FQGNSA. The CDR3 covers 16 residues. The CDR3 DNA follows: TGTGCCAGCAGCTTAGCACTAGCGGACGGATTATACGAGCAGTACTTC. Translation gives CASSLALADGLYEQYF.